The clone carrying this TCR beta chain appeared a few times. Its specificity is unknown. RNA transcripts were the template for amplifying TCR beta CDR3 regions. The TCR CDR3 was amplified in a first-round RT-PCR using the HTBI primer set. TCRdb used MiXCR to reprocess the multiplex PCR reads, holding one entry per CDR3 protein. The table lists around 500,000 distinct CDR3 sequences, about 22% of them singletons, with 45% to 55% in the top ten. Germline V gene sequence: CDR1 KGHSH, CDR2 LQKENI. Trimming took 2 bases from V and 9 from J, leaving 11 bases between them. The CDR3 length is 13 residues. The sample is drawn from a study of T cells in Graves' hyperthyroidism and ophthalmopathy. General study points: Clonotypes that were expanded in thyroid above 0.001 mostly appeared in blood too. Patients with ophthalmopathy were separated from those with stable hyperthyroidism by a 13 V-J model.

The rearrangement links TRBV18 to TRBJ2-1; no definite D call. Input material: blood. This receptor was obtained from a woman in her 70s with Graves' ophthalmopathy. The CDR3 DNA reads as TGTGCCAGCTCACCAACCTTTATGGGTGAGCAGTTCTTC. Its protein product is CASSPTFMGEQFF.